What follows describes a single T cell receptor beta chain. Its binding antigen is unknown. There are no base qualities to consult, and no much larger clone falls within one base. The source of the sample is a study of T cells in localized non-small cell lung cancer (dated by TCRdb to between 2020 and 2021). About the study as a whole: The study analyzed T cell repertoires of under 250 early-stage NSCLC patients, comparing tumors and uninvolved tumor-adjacent lungs. The cohort consisted of 236 treatment-naive NSCLC patients whose localized lung tumors had been resected. The mean age of the NSCLC patients was around 65 years, with 130 or so men and about a hundred women.

The study at large found these results: Because the study design was exploratory, TCR variables were selected using unadjusted p-values without false-discovery rate correction. Multi-region tumor sequencing was not performed, so intratumor heterogeneity could not be excluded. A median of roughly 60 of the top 100 tumor clones were detected in paired uninvolved adjacent lung, and 28 of these tumor clones were also found among the top 100 clones of the paired uninvolved adjacent lung. Higher T cell density in blood was associated with longer overall survival, whereas higher clonality in adjacent lung was associated with shorter survival. Uninvolved tumor-adjacent lung showed the highest T cell clonality, higher than tumor, which suggests more focused antigenic responses in the uninvolved tumor-adjacent lung.

At diagnosis, peripheral blood, uninvolved tumor-adjacent lung and tumor were collected and were preserved as a mix of fresh-frozen and FFPE material. Blood samples were analyzed as peripheral blood mononuclear cells for TCR repertoire profiling. TCR beta CDR3 regions were sequenced from DNA using the immunoSEQ Assay. Per the original workflow: To compute T cell density, TCR beta template counts were normalized to usable DNA, which was estimated by amplifying housekeeping genes. Richness was estimated using the preseqR package, with extrapolation to 400,000 templates for PBMC samples and to 120,000 templates for tissue samples. Clonality was taken to be one minus Pielou's evenness. To identify tissue-enriched TCRs, differential abundance testing was run on productive amino-acid clonotypes with a minimum total count of 5 and an alpha of 0.1. The Jaccard Index and the Morisita Overlap Index were used to quantify repertoire overlap between compartments. GLIPH grouped TCR beta CDR3s together with public tetramer-defined viral CDR3s, and a viral motif had to include at least three viral sequences and show V-gene enrichment. In TCRdb, the immuneACCESS table is reduced to in-frame sequences with V and J assigned. These tables do not hold every clone; where another copy was compared, an unresolved V gene accounts for under half, and the others remain unexplained. V and J calls and clone size are given by that table; D and trimming were obtained from the DNA. This sample gives tens of thousands of clones in total; roughly nine tenths of them show up just once. The ten top clones hold about a sixth of the sample.

For this chain, trimming is 6 bases at the V end and 6 bases at the J end, and the number of junction bases without a gene match is 2. Per the germline V gene, MNHNS is the CDR1 and SASEGT is the CDR2. The CDR3 goes from the cysteine to the phenylalanine over 12 residues. The CDR3 DNA has 36 bases and is translated from base 1. The receptor comes from a man aged 40-75 years with stage III lung adenocarcinoma. The V and J genes are TRBV6-1 and TRBJ1-2; 9 bases in the middle match TRBD1. Here the sequenced sample was peripheral blood mononuclear cells, taken before any cancer treatment. The CDR3 is CASRTGGDGYTF. The base sequence is TGTGCCAGCAGGACAGGGGGTGATGGCTACACCTTC.